Below, 27 T cell receptor beta chains from the same sample are listed, as sequenced in a study of OX40 agonist ivuxolimab in advanced cancers. Sequencing used immunoSEQ multiplex PCR; TCRdb keeps in-frame clones, though not all of them. The data show about 79,000 clones, around 94% seen once. The sequencing used CD4+ or CD8+ T cells sorted from blood, collected in a trial of the OX40 agonist ivuxolimab. These receptors came from an adult with an advanced solid tumor such as melanoma, head and neck, liver or kidney cancer.

The CDR3 sequence is CASSLAVSETYNEQFF. In DNA form, the CDR3 reads TGTGCCAGCAGTTTAGCGGTTAGCGAGACCTACAATGAGCAGTTCTTC. V and J are TRBV27 and TRBJ2-1; D is possibly TRBD2 (5 bases). Trimming removed 2 bases from V and 2 bases from J, with 13 bases in between. Germline V CDR1 and CDR2: MNHEY, SMNVEV (reference sequence). The CDR3 sequence is 16 residues long.

This sequence joins TRBV28 and TRBJ2-5, with 10 bases lining up with TRBD2. There are 15 residues in the CDR3. Germline loops: CDR1 MDHEN, CDR2 SYDVKM. J was trimmed by 4 bases and V by 6 bases; bases with no gene match: 8. CDR3 loop: CASSPLAGDRETQYF. The CDR3 region has the DNA TGTGCCAGCAGCCCCCTAGCGGGAGATCGAGAGACCCAGTACTTC.

The chain couples TRBV7-2 to TRBJ2-4, with 12 bases aligning to TRBD2. Germline V CDR1 and CDR2: SGHTA, FQGNSA. V was clipped by 1 base and J by 5 bases; unmatched bases: 9. The CDR3 runs 18 residues. This chain's CDR3 is CASSLEVASGRAENIQYF. The CDR3 DNA follows: TGTGCCAGCAGCTTAGAAGTGGCTAGCGGGAGGGCAGAAAACATTCAGTACTTC. The entire variable domain, with the rest obtained from reference TRBV7-2 and TRBJ2-4, is as follows: GAGVSQSPSNKVTEKGKDVELRCDPISGHTALYWYRQSLGQGLEFLIYFQGNSAPDKSGLPSDRFSAERTGGSVSTLTIQRTQQEDSAVYLCASSLEVASGRAENIQYFGAGTRLSVL.

The rearrangement links TRBV28 to TRBJ2-1, with TRBD2 matching over 7 bases. CDR3 size: 13 residues. V dropped 8 bases and J dropped 8; count of bases not matched to a gene: 9. Germline CDR1 reads MDHEN; CDR2 reads SYDVKM. CDR3 bases: TGTGCCAGCCGGCAGACTAGCTCGGATGAGCAGTTCTTC. Its translation: CASRQTSSDEQFF. The variable domain in full, with the rest retrieved from reference TRBV28 and TRBJ2-1, is DVKVTQSSRYLVKRTGEKVFLECVQDMDHENMFWYRQDPGLGLRLIYFSYDVKMKEKGDIPEGYSVSREKKERFSLILESASTNQTSMYLCASRQTSSDEQFFGPGTRLTVL.

The V and J genes are TRBV12-5 and TRBJ1-5, with a tentative D call TRBD1 (5 bases). Trimming took off 5 bases at V and 3 bases at J, with 8 bases between the two ends. Germline V lookup: CDR1 LGHNT, CDR2 FRNRAP. The CDR3 has 13 residues. CDR3 in DNA: TGTGCTAGTGGTCCGGGACTCAATCAGCCCCAGCATTTT. Translation gives CASGPGLNQPQHF.

The gene calls are TRBV13 and TRBJ1-1; tentatively, D is TRBD1 (5 bases). Germline-derived CDR1 and CDR2 are PRHDT and FYEKMQ (reference sequence). This CDR3 is 13 amino acids long. Between the trimmed V and J ends, which lost 5 bases and 7 bases, there was a span of 14 bases. CDR3 amino acids: CASSPGGGHEAFF. The CDR3 DNA sequence: TGTGCCAGCAGCCCCGGGGGAGGGCATGAAGCTTTCTTT.

The chain is built from TRBV19 and TRBJ2-2; D call uncertain. V was clipped by 3 bases and J by 5 bases, with 7 bases between them. The CDR3 has 13 amino acids. Germline-derived CDR1 and CDR2 are LNHDA and SQIVND (reference sequence). The CDR3 reads CASSILGTGELFF. The CDR3, as DNA: TGTGCCAGTAGTATTCTGGGTACCGGGGAGCTGTTTTTT. Using reference TRBV19 and TRBJ2-2 for the parts outside the CDR3, the full variable domain is DGGITQSPKYLFRKEGQNVTLSCEQNLNHDAMYWYRQDPGQGLRLIYYSQIVNDFQKGDIAEGYSVSREKKESFPLTVTSAQKNPTAFYLCASSILGTGELFFGEGSRLTVL.

The chain is built from TRBV9 and TRBJ1-1; D gene ambiguous. With 4 bases removed from V and 0 bases from J, the gap between germline ends came to 10 bases. The CDR3 has 14 amino acids. CDR1 SGDLS and CDR2 YYNGEE come from the germline V gene. The CDR3 DNA is TGTGCCAGCAGCCTGACACACATGAACACTGAAGCTTTCTTT. Its protein is CASSLTHMNTEAFF.

This chain connects TRBV28 to TRBJ2-7, with unresolved D. CDR1 and CDR2 (germline): MDHEN, SYDVKM. This CDR3 region has 15 residues. V was cut by 0 bases and J by 3 bases, with 12 bases left in between. The CDR3 bases are TGTGCCAGCAGTTTATGGGCTCCGGATAACTACGAGCAGTACTTC. This codes for CASSLWAPDNYEQYF.

V is TRBV10-3 and J is TRBJ1-5; unclear D gene. The CDR3 loop spans 15 amino acids. Trimming pared 0 bases from V and 6 bases from J, leaving 12 bases between. Germline V gene lookup returns CDR1 ENHRY and CDR2 SYGVKD. The CDR3 region is CAISESSGEGQPQHF. In DNA form, the CDR3 reads TGTGCCATCAGTGAGTCATCTGGGGAGGGTCAGCCCCAGCATTTT.

CDR3 amino acids: CASSAIQAINEKLFF. CDR3 DNA: TGTGCCAGCAGTGCAATACAGGCGATTAATGAAAAACTGTTTTTT. The V call is TRBV27, the J call TRBJ1-4, with TRBD1 as a possible D gene (5 bases). V was cut by 5 bases and J by 4 bases, with 14 bases left in between. There are 15 residues in the CDR3. Germline V gives CDR1 MNHEY, CDR2 SMNVEV (reference sequence).

The chain combines TRBV27 with TRBJ2-7; 8 nucleotides align to TRBD2. The CDR3 runs to 13 residues. V was clipped by 5 bases and J by 3 bases; unmatched bases: 3. Germline CDR1 is MNHEY and CDR2 is SMNVEV (reference sequence). This CDR3 reads CASSVSGSYEQYF. In DNA, the CDR3 is TGTGCCAGCAGTGTAAGCGGGAGCTACGAGCAGTACTTC.

The genes are TRBV7-9 and TRBJ1-1, with a tentative D call TRBD1 (6 bases). This CDR3 is 16 amino acids long. Per the germline V gene, CDR1 is SEHNR and CDR2 is FQNEAQ (reference sequence). The germline V and J ends were trimmed by 4 bases and 0 bases, with 15 bases remaining between them. CDR3 region: CASSYPPDSMNTEAFF. The CDR3, as DNA: TGTGCCAGCAGCTACCCACCGGACAGCATGAACACTGAAGCTTTCTTT.

This rearrangement joins TRBV28 to TRBJ1-2; possible D gene TRBD1, 5 bases. CDR1 and CDR2 (germline): MDHEN, SYDVKM. CDR3 length equals 14 residues. V was trimmed by 7 bases and J by 4 bases, leaving 16 bases between them. In nucleotides, the CDR3 is TGTGCCAGCACCTCCCCAGGGCTTTCCTATGGCTACACCTTC. As protein: CASTSPGLSYGYTF.

V and J are TRBV28 and TRBJ2-7; 8 bases agree with TRBD2. Germline CDR1 is MDHEN and CDR2 is SYDVKM. This CDR3 region has 16 residues. V was clipped by 0 bases and J by 4 bases; unmatched bases: 8. CDR3: CASSLWSLAGRYEQYF. The CDR3 DNA follows: TGTGCCAGCAGTTTATGGAGTCTAGCGGGTCGATACGAGCAGTACTTC.

This sequence joins TRBV7-9 and TRBJ2-7; D tentatively reads TRBD1 or TRBD2 (5 bases each). From germline, CDR1 is SEHNR and CDR2 FQNEAQ (reference sequence). Between the trimmed V and J ends, which lost 8 bases and 7 bases, there was a span of 27 bases. This CDR3 contains 16 residues. The CDR3 nucleotides are TGTGCCAGCCAGGGATCCCTAGGGGCGGGTGATGGAGAGCAGTACTTC. Its translation is CASQGSLGAGDGEQYF.

J is TRBJ2-5 and V is TRBV7-9; TRBD2 agrees at 7 bases. Germline-derived CDR1 and CDR2 are SEHNR and FQNEAQ (reference sequence). V shed 1 base, J shed 4 bases, and the junction held 0 bases outside the gene matches. This CDR3 spans 13 amino acids. This CDR3 reads CASSLERGETQYF. CDR3 nucleotides: TGTGCCAGCAGCTTAGAGCGGGGAGAGACCCAGTACTTC.

This clone was picked up one time. The CDR3 sequence: CASSWTTLGEQYF. As DNA, the CDR3 is TGCGCCAGCAGCTGGACTACCCTGGGGGAGCAGTACTTC. This chain uses TRBV5-1 with TRBJ2-7, with D possibly TRBD2 on 6 matching bases. Trimming took off 3 bases at V and 7 bases at J, with 14 bases between the two ends. Looked up from germline, CDR1 is SGHRS and CDR2 is YFSETQ. CDR3 length equals 13 residues.

This chain joins TRBV28 and TRBJ2-5; 9 bases align to TRBD2. The CDR3 is 18 residues long. V shed 3 bases and J 2 bases; nucleotides not matched to a gene: 13. Germline V gene sequence: CDR1 MDHEN, CDR2 SYDVKM. The CDR3, as DNA: TGTGCCAGCAGTTTCAGGCTAGCGGGGTTGTTGCCGCAAGAGACCCAGTACTTC. It encodes CASSFRLAGLLPQETQYF.

The chain employs TRBV15 and TRBJ2-5; D possibly corresponds to TRBD2 (6 bases). Germline loops: CDR1 LNHNV, CDR2 YYDKDF (reference sequence). Trimming removed 5 bases at V and 5 bases at J, with 24 bases between. The CDR3 length is 17 residues. The chain's CDR3 is CATSRPGSRVGVETQYF. The CDR3 DNA is TGTGCCACCAGCCGCCCCGGGAGCAGGGTTGGGGTGGAGACCCAGTACTTC.

This clone was detected once. The V and J genes are TRBV7-8 and TRBJ2-7, with 8 bases lining up with TRBD2. The CDR3 covers 15 residues. Germline V gene sequence: CDR1 SGHVS, CDR2 FQNEAQ. Trimming cost V 2 bases and J 4 bases; bases outside gene matches: 7. In nucleotides, the CDR3 is TGTGCCAGCAGCTTATTATCCGGGAGGGGGTACGAGCAGTACTTC. Translated: CASSLLSGRGYEQYF.

The chain links TRBV19 to TRBJ2-3; TRBD1 matches 11 bases. Germline assignment: CDR1 LNHDA and CDR2 SQIVND (reference sequence). The V segment lost 5 bases and the J segment 3 bases; nucleotides outside the gene matches: 4. The CDR3 is made up of 15 amino acids. The CDR3 DNA reads TGTGCCAGTAGTGTGGGACAGGGGGTGACAGATACGCAGTATTTT. Its translation is CASSVGQGVTDTQYF.

The V and J genes are TRBV6-1 and TRBJ2-5, with D perhaps given as TRBD1 or TRBD2 (5 bases each). With 6 bases removed from V and 5 bases from J, the gap between germline ends came to 16 bases. This CDR3 spans 14 amino acids. Germline assignment: CDR1 MNHNS and CDR2 SASEGT. The CDR3 nucleotides read TGTGCCAGCAGGGACGGGGCACCTCAGGAGACCCAGTACTTC. Its translation: CASRDGAPQETQYF.

This chain uses TRBV6-5 with TRBJ2-3; TRBD1 or TRBD2 may be the D gene (6 bases each). The germline V gene has CDR1 MNHEY and CDR2 SVGAGI. Trimming shortened V by 2 bases and J by 5 bases, and 8 bases separated the two germline ends. The CDR3 has 13 amino acids. In nucleotides, the CDR3 is TGTGCCAGCAGTTACGAGGGGGGAGATACGCAGTATTTT. As protein: CASSYEGGDTQYF.

V is TRBV4-3 and J is TRBJ2-6; a possible D gene is TRBD2 (5 bases). Trimming stripped 2 bases from V and 0 bases from J, with 8 bases between. The CDR3 totals 16 residues. Germline V gene lookup returns CDR1 LGHNA and CDR2 YSLEER. The CDR3 here is CASSQSAGSGANVLTF. For the CDR3, the DNA is TGCGCCAGCAGCCAATCCGCGGGCTCTGGGGCCAACGTCCTGACTTTC.

This clone was seen once. The chain couples TRBV7-6 to TRBJ2-1; D uncertain. Germline V lookup: CDR1 SGHVS, CDR2 FNYEAQ. This CDR3 is built from 12 residues. V was shortened by 0 bases and J by 8 bases, with 5 bases between the two germline ends. CDR3 DNA: TGTGCCAGCAGCTTAGCCCTCGATGAGCAGTTCTTC. Amino acid sequence: CASSLALDEQFF.

The chain couples TRBV27 to TRBJ1-3; D possibly corresponds to TRBD1 (5 bases). Trimming cost V 2 bases and J 1 base, with 12 bases left between them. The CDR3 runs 16 residues. In germline, CDR1 is MNHEY, CDR2 SMNVEV (reference sequence). CDR3 residues: CASSLRQGGSGNTIYF. The CDR3 coding sequence is TGTGCCAGCAGTTTACGGCAGGGTGGATCTGGAAACACCATATATTTT.